This entry lists 25 T cell receptor beta chains sequenced from one sample in a study of blood T cell repertoires in COVID-19. Produced via immunoSEQ multiplex PCR; TCRdb's table is partial and in-frame only. The sample includes about 180,000 clones, 85% to 90% seen only once; the top ten take 18%. Sample: peripheral blood. The receptors were sampled from a person aged 65-85 years with COVID-19, enrolled during active disease.

V usage is TRBV6-2 or TRBV6-3 and J usage is TRBJ2-3; D remains ambiguous. CDR3 length equals 13 residues. Between the trimmed V and J ends, which lost 5 bases and 6 bases, there was a span of 12 bases. Germline V gene lookup returns CDR1 MNHEY and CDR2 SVGEGT. Written as DNA, the CDR3 is TGTGCCAGCAGTCCAGACTCTTCGGATACGCAGTATTTT. Its protein is CASSPDSSDTQYF.

In DNA, the CDR3 is TGTGCCACCAGTGAAACAATAGCGTTAGATACGCAGTATTTT. This gives the protein CATSETIALDTQYF. V usage is TRBV24-1 and J usage is TRBJ2-3; D may be TRBD2 (5 bases). V lost 4 bases, J lost 5 bases, and 12 bases lay in between. There are 14 residues in the CDR3. CDR1 is KGHDR, CDR2 SFDVKD, per germline.

The chain is built from TRBV7-9 and TRBJ1-1; D is perhaps TRBD1 (5 bases). Trimming cost V 4 bases and J 8 bases, with 23 bases left between them. The CDR3 totals 16 residues. Germline V lookup: CDR1 SEHNR, CDR2 FQNEAQ (reference sequence). This CDR3 reads CASSSARTGTEVEAFF. The DNA for the CDR3 is TGTGCCAGCAGCTCCGCGCGGACTGGGACTGAAGTAGAAGCTTTCTTT.

The chain carries TRBV3-1 (or the pseudogene TRBV3-2) and TRBJ2-3, with TRBD2 matching 8 bases. Germline CDR1 reads LGHDT; CDR2 reads YNNKEL (reference sequence). Trimming cost V 2 bases and J 4 bases; bases outside gene matches: 8. This CDR3 is 16 amino acids long. The CDR3 region has the DNA TGTGCCAGCAGCCAATGGAGCGGGAGAATTTCAGATACGCAGTATTTT. Translation gives CASSQWSGRISDTQYF.

The sample holds one count of this clone. V and J are TRBV9 and TRBJ2-1; 10 bases agree with TRBD2. This CDR3 contains 13 residues. The V segment lost 4 bases and the J segment 13 bases; nucleotides outside the gene matches: 8. From germline, CDR1 is SGDLS and CDR2 YYNGEE. CDR3: CASSPPSSGSQFF. CDR3 nucleotides: TGTGCCAGCAGCCCCCCATCTAGCGGGAGTCAGTTCTTC.

This chain's CDR3 is CASGSGGHNSPLHF. CDR3 coding DNA: TGTGCCAGTGGGTCCGGGGGGCATAATTCACCCCTCCACTTT. J is TRBJ1-6 and V is TRBV19; the D gene is possibly TRBD1 (6 bases). The CDR3 sequence is 14 residues long. CDR1 is LNHDA and CDR2 is SQIVND in the germline V gene (reference sequence). V was pared by 8 bases and J by 5 bases, with 13 bases between.

The rearrangement joins TRBV6-2 or TRBV6-3 to TRBJ2-7; 9 nucleotides line up with TRBD2. The CDR3 sequence is 17 residues long. The V and J ends lost 6 bases and 6 bases, in that order; junction bases with no gene match: 18. In germline, CDR1 is MNHEY, CDR2 SVGEGT. CDR3 nucleotide sequence: TGTGCCAGCAGCTCCTGGAAGTTAGCGGGAGTTGTGGGCGAGCAGTACTTC. Protein: CASSSWKLAGVVGEQYF.

This sequence joins TRBV28 and TRBJ1-5, with 8 bases fitting TRBD1. J lost 0 bases, V lost 8 bases, and 15 bases had no gene match. Germline values: CDR1 MDHEN, CDR2 SYDVKM. The CDR3 has 18 residues. CDR3 protein: CASSDRTGSAYSNQPQHF. CDR3 nucleotides: TGTGCCAGCTCTGATCGGACAGGGTCGGCTTATAGCAATCAGCCCCAGCATTTT.

The chain employs TRBV19 and TRBJ2-7; TRBD1 aligns across 9 bases. The V gene's germline CDR1 is LNHDA and CDR2 SQIVND (reference sequence). After removal of 8 bases from V and 1 base from J, the junction contained 3 bases not matched to a gene. This CDR3 contains 13 residues. This chain's CDR3 is CASSTGGSYEQYF. CDR3 bases: TGTGCCAGTTCGACAGGGGGGTCCTACGAGCAGTACTTC.

This chain joins TRBV7-2 and TRBJ2-5; D is possibly TRBD2 (6 bases). The ends were cut back, 3 bases at V and 2 bases at J, with 13 bases in the middle. The CDR3 totals 15 residues. The germline V gene has CDR1 SGHTA and CDR2 FQGNSA. This CDR3 is CASSLGGNKQETQYF. CDR3 nucleotides: TGTGCCAGCAGCTTGGGGGGAAACAAACAAGAGACCCAGTACTTC.

The chain uses TRBV10-3 and TRBJ2-3, with D possibly TRBD2 on 5 matching bases. This CDR3 is 13 amino acids long. The V gene lost 10 bases and the J gene lost 3 bases, with 14 bases spanning the gap. Germline loops: CDR1 ENHRY, CDR2 SYGVKD. The CDR3 bases are TGTGCCACCGAGGGAGTTGGGACAGATACGCAGTATTTT. This encodes CATEGVGTDTQYF.

The V call is TRBV29-1, the J call TRBJ2-3; unclear D gene. Per germline, CDR1 SQVTM and CDR2 ANQGSEA. Deletions cut 2 bases from V and 0 bases from J, with 6 bases between. The CDR3 runs to 13 residues. The CDR3 nucleotides read TGCAGCGTTGAAAAGACAAGCACAGATACGCAGTATTTT. Encoded protein: CSVEKTSTDTQYF.

The chain recombines TRBV2 with TRBJ2-7; D may be TRBD2 (6 bases). V was pared by 2 bases and J by 3 bases, with 14 bases between. Germline loops: CDR1 SNHLY, CDR2 FYNNEI. This CDR3 contains 15 residues. The CDR3 region is CASSESGGGIYEQYF. Written as DNA, the CDR3 is TGTGCCAGCAGTGAAAGTGGCGGCGGGATCTACGAGCAGTACTTC.

The genes are TRBV5-1 and TRBJ1-1; D uncertain. Germline V CDR1 and CDR2: SGHRS, YFSETQ. This CDR3 is 15 amino acids long. Deletions cut 3 bases from V and 4 bases from J, with 16 bases between. The DNA of the CDR3 is TGCGCCAGCAGCTCTAACACTGCGCGGGGCACTGAAGCTTTCTTT. Translating gives CASSSNTARGTEAFF.

The rearrangement joins TRBV11-3 to TRBJ2-1, with 9 positions matching TRBD2. The V gene's germline CDR1 is SGHNT and CDR2 YENEEA. V lost 1 base and J lost 8; bases outside the gene matches: 6. The CDR3 has 15 residues. The CDR3, as DNA: TGTGCCAGCAGCTTAGGCGGGAGGGCTATCGATGAGCAGTTCTTC. Its protein product is CASSLGGRAIDEQFF.

The chain employs TRBV6-1 and TRBJ1-2; D is ambiguous. Trimming took off 1 base at V and 3 bases at J, with 18 bases between the two ends. This CDR3 is 17 amino acids long. CDR1 is MNHNS, CDR2 SASEGT, per germline. For the CDR3, the DNA is TGTGCCAGCAGTGAAGTCCGTATGGGAGGGCGCTACTATGGCTACACCTTC. It codes for CASSEVRMGGRYYGYTF.

In DNA, the CDR3 is TGTGCCAGCAGCTTAGGTGGCGGAGGACTATACAATGAGCAGTTCTTC. The encoded protein is CASSLGGGGLYNEQFF. The V and J genes are TRBV13 and TRBJ2-1; possibly TRBD2 for D (6 bases). Trimming took 0 bases from V and 4 from J, leaving 13 bases between them. This CDR3 has 16 residues. Germline CDR1 reads PRHDT; CDR2 reads FYEKMQ (reference sequence).

The V call is TRBV7-2, the J call TRBJ2-7, with 8 nucleotides matching TRBD1. Germline V gives CDR1 SGHTA, CDR2 FQGNSA. The J segment lost 0 bases and the V segment lost 1 base, leaving 2 bases of the junction unmatched. The CDR3 covers 15 residues. Here the CDR3 DNA reads TGTGCCAGCAGCTTAGGAACAGGGGGCTCCTACGAGCAGTACTTC. It is translated as CASSLGTGGSYEQYF.

The chain uses TRBV4-3 and TRBJ2-1, with D tentatively TRBD2 (6 bases). Looked up from germline, CDR1 is LGHNA and CDR2 is YSLEER. The CDR3 loop spans 16 amino acids. The V gene lost 3 bases and the J gene lost 4 bases, with 16 bases spanning the gap. As DNA, the CDR3 is TGCGCCAGCAGCCAGTCTTTCCTAGCGACTTACAATGAGCAGTTCTTC. This codes for CASSQSFLATYNEQFF.

The rearrangement uses TRBV5-6 and TRBJ2-7; 8 bases match TRBD1. Looked up from germline, CDR1 is SGHDT and CDR2 is YYEEEE. The CDR3 loop spans 13 amino acids. The junction had 2 bases not matched to a gene; V was cut back by 4 bases and J by 2 bases. DNA of the CDR3: TGTGCCAGCAGCCTACAGGGGGCCTACGAGCAGTACTTC. Translation gives CASSLQGAYEQYF.

The chain uses TRBV29-1 and TRBJ2-3; D ambiguous. Deletions cut 0 bases from V and 4 bases from J, with 11 bases between. From germline, CDR1 is SQVTM and CDR2 ANQGSEA. CDR3 length equals 14 residues. The CDR3 DNA follows: TGCAGCGTTGAAGATTTTGGTCTATCAGATACGCAGTATTTT. Its protein is CSVEDFGLSDTQYF.

This sequence joins TRBV29-1 and TRBJ2-3; 9 bases line up with TRBD2. Looked up from germline, CDR1 is SQVTM and CDR2 is ANQGSEA. The CDR3 is 14 amino acids. The J segment lost 4 bases and the V segment lost 4 bases, leaving 6 bases of the junction unmatched. The DNA of the CDR3 is TGCAGCGTTGTAGGGCGGGAGGGCCCAGATACGCAGTATTTT. The encoded protein is CSVVGREGPDTQYF.

The J gene is TRBJ2-1, the V gene TRBV6-5; no firm D call. V was clipped by 6 bases and J by 9 bases, with 12 bases between them. Germline-derived CDR1 and CDR2 are MNHEY and SVGAGI. This CDR3 is 12 amino acids long. Here the CDR3 DNA reads TGTGCCAGCAGAGAGGTAGTGGGTGAGCAGTTCTTC. Protein product: CASREVVGEQFF.

The chain combines TRBV28 with TRBJ1-1; D is possibly TRBD1 (6 bases). The CDR3 is made up of 13 amino acids. Germline V lookup: CDR1 MDHEN, CDR2 SYDVKM. Trimming pared 9 bases from V and 11 bases from J, leaving 22 bases between. The CDR3 DNA reads as TGTGCCAGTTCAACAGGGACGGGCCGTACGGCTTTCTTT. It yields the protein CASSTGTGRTAFF.

The V and J genes are TRBV28 and TRBJ1-5; 10 bases are shared with TRBD1. Trimming cost V 5 bases and J 7 bases; bases outside gene matches: 11. The CDR3 spans 16 residues. CDR1 and CDR2 from the germline V gene are MDHEN and SYDVKM. CDR3: CASSVSRDRGEQPQHF. The CDR3, as DNA: TGTGCCAGCAGTGTCTCCCGGGACAGGGGAGAACAGCCCCAGCATTTT.